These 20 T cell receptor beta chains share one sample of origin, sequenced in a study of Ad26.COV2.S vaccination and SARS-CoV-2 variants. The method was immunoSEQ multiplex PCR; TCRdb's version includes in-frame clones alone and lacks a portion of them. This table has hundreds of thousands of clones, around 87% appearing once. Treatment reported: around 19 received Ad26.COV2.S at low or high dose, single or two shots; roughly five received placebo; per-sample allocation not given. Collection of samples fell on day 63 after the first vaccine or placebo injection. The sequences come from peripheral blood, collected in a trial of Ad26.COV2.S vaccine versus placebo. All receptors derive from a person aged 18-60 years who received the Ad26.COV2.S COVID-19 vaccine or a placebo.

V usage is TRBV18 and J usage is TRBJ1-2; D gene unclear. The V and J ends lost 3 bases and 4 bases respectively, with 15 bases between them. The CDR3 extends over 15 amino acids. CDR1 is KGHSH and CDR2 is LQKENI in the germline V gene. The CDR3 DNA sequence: TGTGCCAGCTCACCCAGGAGGGAGCCCAGCTATGGCTACACCTTC. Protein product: CASSPRREPSYGYTF.

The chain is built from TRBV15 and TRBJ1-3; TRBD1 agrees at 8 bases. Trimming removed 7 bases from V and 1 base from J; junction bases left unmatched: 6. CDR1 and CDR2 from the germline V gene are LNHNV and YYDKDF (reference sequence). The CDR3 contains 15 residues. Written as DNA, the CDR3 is TGTGCCACCAAGGAAGGGACAGGTTCTGGAAACACCATATATTTT. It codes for CATKEGTGSGNTIYF.

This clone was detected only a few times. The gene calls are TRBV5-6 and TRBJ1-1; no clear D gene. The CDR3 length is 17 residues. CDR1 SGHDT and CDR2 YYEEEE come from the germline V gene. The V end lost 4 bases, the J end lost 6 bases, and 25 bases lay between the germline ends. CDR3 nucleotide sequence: TGTGCCAGCAGCCCTGAGGCAGCGTGGGGAGTTCGGGCTGAAGCTTTCTTT. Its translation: CASSPEAAWGVRAEAFF.

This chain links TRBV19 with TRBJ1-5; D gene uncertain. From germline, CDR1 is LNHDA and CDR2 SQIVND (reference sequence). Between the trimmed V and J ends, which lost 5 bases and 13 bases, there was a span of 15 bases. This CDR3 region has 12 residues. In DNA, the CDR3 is TGTGCCAGTAGTCCCTTCCCCGAAGCGCAGCATTTT. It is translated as CASSPFPEAQHF.

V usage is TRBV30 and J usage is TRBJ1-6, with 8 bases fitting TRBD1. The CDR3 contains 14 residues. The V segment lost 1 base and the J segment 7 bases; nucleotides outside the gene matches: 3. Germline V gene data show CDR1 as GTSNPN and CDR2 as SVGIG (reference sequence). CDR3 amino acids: CAWSANRGNSPLHF. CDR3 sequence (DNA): TGTGCCTGGAGTGCAAACAGGGGGAATTCACCCCTCCACTTT.

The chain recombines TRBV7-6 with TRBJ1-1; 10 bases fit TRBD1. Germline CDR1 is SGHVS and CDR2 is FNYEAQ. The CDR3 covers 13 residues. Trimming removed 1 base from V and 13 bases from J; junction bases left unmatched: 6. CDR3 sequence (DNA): TGTGCCAGCAGCTTAGGGGGACAGGGGATGGTTTTCTTT. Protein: CASSLGGQGMVFF.

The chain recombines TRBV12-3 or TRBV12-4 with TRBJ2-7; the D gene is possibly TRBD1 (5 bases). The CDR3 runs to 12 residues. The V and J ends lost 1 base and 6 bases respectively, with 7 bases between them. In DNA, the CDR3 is TGTGCCAGCAGTTTAGTAGGGGTCGAGCAGTACTTC. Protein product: CASSLVGVEQYF.

CDR3 sequence (DNA): TGTGCCAGCAGTTTATCGACCCCCGAAGGATATGGCTACACCTTC. This codes for CASSLSTPEGYGYTF. The chain recombines TRBV27 with TRBJ1-2; D is undetermined. Per germline, CDR1 MNHEY and CDR2 SMNVEV (reference sequence). The V and J ends lost 0 bases and 5 bases respectively, with 13 bases between them. The CDR3 loop spans 15 amino acids.

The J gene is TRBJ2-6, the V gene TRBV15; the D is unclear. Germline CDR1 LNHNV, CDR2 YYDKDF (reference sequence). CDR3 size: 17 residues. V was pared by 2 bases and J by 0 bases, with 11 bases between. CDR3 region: CATSRSPFSSGANVLTF. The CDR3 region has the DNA TGTGCCACCAGCAGATCCCCGTTTTCCTCTGGGGCCAACGTCCTGACTTTC.

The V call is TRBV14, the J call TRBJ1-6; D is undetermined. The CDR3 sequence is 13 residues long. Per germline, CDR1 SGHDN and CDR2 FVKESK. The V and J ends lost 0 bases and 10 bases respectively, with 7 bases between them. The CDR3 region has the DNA TGTGCCAGCAGCCAAGAACCGAGGTCACCCCTCCACTTT. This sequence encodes CASSQEPRSPLHF.

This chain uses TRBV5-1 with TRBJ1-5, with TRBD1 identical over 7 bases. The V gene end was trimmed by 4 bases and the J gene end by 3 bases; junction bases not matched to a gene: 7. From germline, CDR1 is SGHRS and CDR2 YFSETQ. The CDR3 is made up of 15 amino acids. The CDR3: CASSPGTALNQPQHF. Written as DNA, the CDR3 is TGCGCCAGCAGCCCGGGGACAGCTCTCAATCAGCCCCAGCATTTT.

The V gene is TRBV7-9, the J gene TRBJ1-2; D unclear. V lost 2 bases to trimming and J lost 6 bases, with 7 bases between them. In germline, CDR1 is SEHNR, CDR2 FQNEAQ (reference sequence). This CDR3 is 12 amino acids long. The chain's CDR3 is CASSLPGNGYTF. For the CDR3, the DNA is TGTGCCAGCAGCTTACCGGGGAATGGCTACACCTTC.

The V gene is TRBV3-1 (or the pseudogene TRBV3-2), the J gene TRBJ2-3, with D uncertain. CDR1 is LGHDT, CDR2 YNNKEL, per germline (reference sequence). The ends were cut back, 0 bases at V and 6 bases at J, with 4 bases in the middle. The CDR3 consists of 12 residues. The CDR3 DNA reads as TGTGCCAGCAGCCAAGACAGGGATACGCAGTATTTT. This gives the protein CASSQDRDTQYF.

The CDR3 protein is CASSSADRVWFADTQYF. The CDR3 bases are TGTGCCAGCAGCTCCGCCGACAGGGTTTGGTTTGCAGATACGCAGTATTTT. V is TRBV7-9 and J is TRBJ2-3, with TRBD1 identical over 7 bases. The germline CDR1 and CDR2 sequences are SEHNR and FQNEAQ (reference sequence). V lost 4 bases and J lost 4; bases outside the gene matches: 14. The CDR3 has 17 residues.

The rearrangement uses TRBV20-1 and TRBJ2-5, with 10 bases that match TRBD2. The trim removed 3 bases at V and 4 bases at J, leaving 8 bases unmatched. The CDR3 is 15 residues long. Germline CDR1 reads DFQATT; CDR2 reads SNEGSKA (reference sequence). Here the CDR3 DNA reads TGCAGTGCTAGTACGGCGGCTAGCGGGGGAGAGACCCAGTACTTC. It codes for CSASTAASGGETQYF.

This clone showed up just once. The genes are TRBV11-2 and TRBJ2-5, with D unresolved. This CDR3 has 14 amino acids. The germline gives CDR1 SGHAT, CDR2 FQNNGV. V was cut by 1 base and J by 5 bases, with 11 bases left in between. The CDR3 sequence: CASSLGVGQETQYF. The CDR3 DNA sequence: TGTGCCAGCAGCTTAGGAGTGGGCCAGGAGACCCAGTACTTC.

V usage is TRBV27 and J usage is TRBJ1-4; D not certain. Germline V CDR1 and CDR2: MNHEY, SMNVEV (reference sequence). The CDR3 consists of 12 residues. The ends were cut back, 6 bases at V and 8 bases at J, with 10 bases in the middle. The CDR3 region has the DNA TGTGCCAGCAGGGACCCCGAGGAAAAACTGTTTTTT. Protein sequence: CASRDPEEKLFF.

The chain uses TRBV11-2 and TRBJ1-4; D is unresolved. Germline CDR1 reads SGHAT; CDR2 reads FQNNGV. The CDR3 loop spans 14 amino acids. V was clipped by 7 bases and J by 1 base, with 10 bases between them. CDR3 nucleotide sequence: TGTGCCAGCACCCCCCGGGGAACTAATGAAAAACTGTTTTTT. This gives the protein CASTPRGTNEKLFF.

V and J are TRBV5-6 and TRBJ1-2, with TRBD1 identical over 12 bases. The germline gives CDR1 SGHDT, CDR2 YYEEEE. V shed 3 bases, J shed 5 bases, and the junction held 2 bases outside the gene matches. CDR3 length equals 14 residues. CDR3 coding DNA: TGTGCCAGCAGCTGGGACAGGGGGCTTTATGGCTACACCTTC. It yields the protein CASSWDRGLYGYTF.

The CDR3 spells CASSANPQAEKLFF. The DNA of the CDR3 is TGTGCCAGCAGCGCAAACCCCCAAGCGGAAAAACTGTTTTTT. The chain has TRBV3-1 (or the pseudogene TRBV3-2) and TRBJ1-4; no definite D call. CDR3 length equals 14 residues. Between the trimmed V and J ends, which lost 5 bases and 8 bases, there was a span of 15 bases. CDR1 and CDR2 (germline): LGHDT, YNNKEL (reference sequence).